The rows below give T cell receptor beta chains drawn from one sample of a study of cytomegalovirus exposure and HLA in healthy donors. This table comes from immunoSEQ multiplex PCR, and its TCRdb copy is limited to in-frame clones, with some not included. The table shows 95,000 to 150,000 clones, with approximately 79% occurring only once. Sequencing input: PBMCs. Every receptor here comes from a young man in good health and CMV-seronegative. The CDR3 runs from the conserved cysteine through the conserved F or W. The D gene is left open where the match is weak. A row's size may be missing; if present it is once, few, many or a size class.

cdr3_aa: CASSPQASGILNTQYF
cdr3_nt: TGTGCCAGCAGCCCCCAAGCTAGCGGGATCTTGAATACGCAGTATTTT
d_call: TRBD2
v_call: TRBV9
j_call: TRBJ2-3
clone_size: NA

cdr3_aa: CASSLYGGYGYTF
cdr3_nt: TGTGCCAGCAGTTTATATGGAGGCTATGGCTACACCTTC
d_call: NA
v_call: TRBV28
j_call: TRBJ1-2
clone_size: NA

cdr3_aa: CASSMRTGDTEAFF
cdr3_nt: TGTGCCAGTAGTATGAGGACAGGGGACACTGAAGCTTTCTTT
d_call: TRBD1
v_call: TRBV19
j_call: TRBJ1-1
clone_size: few

cdr3_aa: CASSFSGNTIYF
cdr3_nt: TGTGCCAGCAGCTTCTCGGGAAACACCATATATTTT
d_call: NA
v_call: TRBV7-8
j_call: TRBJ1-3
clone_size: NA

cdr3_aa: CASSKPSGQGFYGYTF
cdr3_nt: TGTGCCAGCAGCAAACCCTCGGGACAGGGGTTCTATGGCTACACCTTC
d_call: TRBD1
v_call: TRBV7-9
j_call: TRBJ1-2
clone_size: few

cdr3_aa: CASRKSGSITEAFF
cdr3_nt: TGTGCCAGTAGGAAGAGCGGCAGTATCACTGAAGCTTTCTTT
d_call: NA
v_call: TRBV19
j_call: TRBJ1-1
clone_size: once

cdr3_aa: CASSFTSGGARETQYF
cdr3_nt: TGTGCCAGCAGCTTTACTAGCGGGGGGGCTCGTGAGACCCAGTACTTC
d_call: TRBD2
v_call: TRBV5-4
j_call: TRBJ2-5
clone_size: NA

cdr3_aa: CASSLDLEETQYF
cdr3_nt: TGTGCCAGCAGCTTGGATCTAGAGGAGACCCAGTACTTC
d_call: NA
v_call: TRBV5-6
j_call: TRBJ2-5
clone_size: once

cdr3_aa: CASSLWAPSGDTEAFF
cdr3_nt: TGTGCCAGCAGCTTATGGGCCCCCTCGGGGGACACTGAAGCTTTCTTT
d_call: NA
v_call: TRBV7-8
j_call: TRBJ1-1
clone_size: NA

cdr3_aa: CASRYIAGGSIEQFF
cdr3_nt: TGTGCCAGCAGATATATAGCGGGGGGTAGTATTGAGCAGTTCTTC
d_call: TRBD2
v_call: TRBV27
j_call: TRBJ2-1
clone_size: NA

cdr3_aa: CASSPGQVQETQYF
cdr3_nt: TGTGCCAGCAGTCCCGGACAGGTTCAAGAGACCCAGTACTTC
d_call: TRBD1
v_call: TRBV6-6
j_call: TRBJ2-5
clone_size: NA

cdr3_aa: CAISNEQADTQYF
cdr3_nt: TGTGCCATCAGCAATGAACAGGCAGATACGCAGTATTTT
d_call: NA
v_call: TRBV10-3
j_call: TRBJ2-3
clone_size: NA

cdr3_aa: CASSMTRPGGTDTQYF
cdr3_nt: TGTGCCAGCAGCATGACTAGACCAGGAGGCACAGATACGCAGTATTTT
d_call: NA
v_call: TRBV7-2
j_call: TRBJ2-3
clone_size: NA

cdr3_aa: CASSLTSGGSYEQYF
cdr3_nt: TGTGCCAGCAGCCTGACTAGCGGGGGTTCCTACGAGCAGTACTTC
d_call: TRBD2
v_call: TRBV27
j_call: TRBJ2-7
clone_size: NA

cdr3_aa: CASSPRQGGNTGELFF
cdr3_nt: TGTGCCAGCAGCCCACGACAGGGTGGGAACACCGGGGAGCTGTTTTTT
d_call: TRBD1
v_call: TRBV7-3
j_call: TRBJ2-2
clone_size: NA

cdr3_aa: CASSKDRARGYTF
cdr3_nt: TGTGCCAGCAGCAAGGACAGGGCGCGTGGCTACACCTTC
d_call: TRBD1
v_call: TRBV5-4
j_call: TRBJ1-2
clone_size: NA

cdr3_aa: CASSVDGQSTYEQYF
cdr3_nt: TGTGCCAGCAGCGTAGACGGACAATCGACCTACGAGCAGTACTTC
d_call: NA
v_call: TRBV9
j_call: TRBJ2-7
clone_size: NA

cdr3_aa: CASSLGVSGFDNEKLFF
cdr3_nt: TGCGCCAGCAGCTTGGGGGTCAGCGGTTTCGATAATGAAAAACTGTTTTTT
d_call: NA
v_call: TRBV5-1
j_call: TRBJ1-4
clone_size: NA

cdr3_aa: CASSGTGIITDTQYF
cdr3_nt: TGTGCCAGCAGCGGGACGGGAATTATCACAGATACGCAGTATTTT
d_call: NA
v_call: TRBV9
j_call: TRBJ2-3
clone_size: NA

cdr3_aa: CASSQGGYIQYF
cdr3_nt: TGTGCCAGTAGTCAGGGGGGATACATTCAGTACTTC
d_call: NA
v_call: TRBV19
j_call: TRBJ2-4
clone_size: few

cdr3_aa: CASSRAPGHTEAFF
cdr3_nt: TGTGCCAGCAGCCGTGCCCCAGGTCACACTGAAGCTTTCTTT
d_call: NA
v_call: TRBV7-9
j_call: TRBJ1-1
clone_size: NA

cdr3_aa: CASSFFRGQGTDTQYF
cdr3_nt: TGTGCCAGCAGCTTCTTCCGGGGACAGGGAACAGATACGCAGTATTTT
d_call: TRBD1
v_call: TRBV5-4
j_call: TRBJ2-3
clone_size: NA

cdr3_aa: CASSQVTVNTEAFF
cdr3_nt: TGCGCCAGCAGCCAAGTCACGGTGAACACTGAAGCTTTCTTT
d_call: NA
v_call: TRBV4-1
j_call: TRBJ1-1
clone_size: few

cdr3_aa: CASSVGTGLRTSTDTQYF
cdr3_nt: TGTGCCAGCAGCGTTGGGACAGGCCTTAGAACTAGCACAGATACGCAGTATTTT
d_call: TRBD1
v_call: TRBV9
j_call: TRBJ2-3
clone_size: NA

cdr3_aa: CASSSTGAGEAFF
cdr3_nt: TGTGCCAGCAGTTCAACAGGTGCGGGGGAAGCTTTCTTT
d_call: NA
v_call: TRBV6-5
j_call: TRBJ1-1
clone_size: once

cdr3_aa: CASSTTPGGAPNYEQYF
cdr3_nt: TGTGCCAGCAGCACCACCCCCGGGGGGGCACCAAACTACGAGCAGTACTTC
d_call: TRBD2
v_call: TRBV5-4
j_call: TRBJ2-7
clone_size: NA

cdr3_aa: CATITGTGVREQYF
cdr3_nt: TGTGCCACTATAACCGGGACAGGGGTCCGCGAGCAGTACTTC
d_call: NA
v_call: TRBV21-1
j_call: TRBJ2-7
clone_size: NA